This T cell receptor beta chain was obtained from a study of blood T cell repertoires in COVID-19. In the study overall: Italy, Spain and the United States were the sources of the convalescent and acute COVID-19 samples. T cells, B-cell-depleted T cells, or PBMCs provided the cDNA or gDNA that served as material.

As processed by the authors: Reference gene primer amplification in the assay estimated nucleated cell counts. Libraries were prepared by immunoSEQ multiplex PCR; TCRdb keeps only in-frame clonotypes and omits some of them. D and trimming were read from the DNA, whereas the V and J calls and clone size are those reported in that table. The repertoire holds some 250,000 clones, over 75% seen once, with 0.7% in the top ten. The junction had 5 bases not matched to a gene; V was cut back by 5 bases and J by 10 bases. Germline V gene data show CDR1 as MNHEY and CDR2 as SVGEGT. The CDR3 is 12 amino acids. The sequencing sample was made of peripheral blood. The V gene is TRBV6-2 or TRBV6-3, the J gene TRBJ1-5; 7 bases are a match to TRBD1. The TCR originated in a human donor in a cohort sampled during active COVID-19. This CDR3 reads CASSPTGYPQHF. For the CDR3, the DNA is TGTGCCAGCAGTCCGACAGGGTACCCCCAGCATTTT.